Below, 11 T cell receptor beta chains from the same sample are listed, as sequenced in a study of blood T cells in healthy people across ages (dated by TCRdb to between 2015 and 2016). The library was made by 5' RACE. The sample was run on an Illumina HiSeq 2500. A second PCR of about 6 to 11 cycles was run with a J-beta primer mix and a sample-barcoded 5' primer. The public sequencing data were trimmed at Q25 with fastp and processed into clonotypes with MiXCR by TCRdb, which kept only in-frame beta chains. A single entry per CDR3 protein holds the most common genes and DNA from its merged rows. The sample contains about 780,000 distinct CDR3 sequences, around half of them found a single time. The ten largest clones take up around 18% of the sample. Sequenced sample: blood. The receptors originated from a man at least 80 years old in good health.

The CDR3 protein is CASSLSIYNEQFF. DNA for the CDR3: TGTGCCAGCAGCTTGAGTATTTACAATGAGCAGTTCTTC. The V gene is TRBV7-8, the J gene TRBJ2-1; D remains ambiguous. The CDR3 has 13 residues. Trimming took 3 bases from V and 4 from J, leaving 7 bases between them. Per germline, CDR1 SGHVS and CDR2 FQNEAQ. The full variable domain, rest sourced from reference TRBV7-8 and TRBJ2-1, is GAGVSQSPRYKVAKRGQDVALRCDPISGHVSLFWYQQALGQGPEFLTYFQNEAQLDKSGLPSDRFFAERPEGSVSTLKIQRTQQEDSAVYLCASSLSIYNEQFFGPGTRLTVL.

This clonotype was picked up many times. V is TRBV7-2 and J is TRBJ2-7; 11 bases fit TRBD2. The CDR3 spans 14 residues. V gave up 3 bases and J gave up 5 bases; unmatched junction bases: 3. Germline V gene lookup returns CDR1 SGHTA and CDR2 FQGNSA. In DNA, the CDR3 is TGTGCCAGCAGCTTTACTAGCGGGAGCCACGAGCAGTACTTC. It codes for CASSFTSGSHEQYF.

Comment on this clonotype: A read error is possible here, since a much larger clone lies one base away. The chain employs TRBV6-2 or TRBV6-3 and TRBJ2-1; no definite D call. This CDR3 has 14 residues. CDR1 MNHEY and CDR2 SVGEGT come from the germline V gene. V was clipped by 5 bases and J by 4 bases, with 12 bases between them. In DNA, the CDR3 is TGTGCCAGCAGTAATGACCTTGGGTACAATGAGCAGTTCTTC. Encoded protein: CASSNDLGYNEQFF.

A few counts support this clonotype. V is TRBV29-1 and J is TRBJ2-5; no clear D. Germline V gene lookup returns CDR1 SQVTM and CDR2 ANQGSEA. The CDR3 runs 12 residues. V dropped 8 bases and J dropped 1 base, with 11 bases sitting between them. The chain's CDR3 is CSFLRAQETQYF. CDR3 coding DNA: TGCAGCTTTTTACGGGCCCAAGAGACCCAGTACTTC.

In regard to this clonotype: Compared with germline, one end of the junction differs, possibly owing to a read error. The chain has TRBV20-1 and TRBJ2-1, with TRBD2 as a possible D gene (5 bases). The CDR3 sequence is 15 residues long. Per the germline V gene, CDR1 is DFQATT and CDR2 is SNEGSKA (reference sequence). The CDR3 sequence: CSAPNSASPHNKQFF. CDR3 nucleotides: TGCAGTGCTCCCAACTCGGCTAGCCCCCACAATAAGCAGTTCTTC.

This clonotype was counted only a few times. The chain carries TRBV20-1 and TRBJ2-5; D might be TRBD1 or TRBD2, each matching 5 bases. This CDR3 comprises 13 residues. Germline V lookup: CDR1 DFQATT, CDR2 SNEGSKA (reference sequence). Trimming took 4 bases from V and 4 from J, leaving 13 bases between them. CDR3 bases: TGCAGTGCTATTGCCGGGGCCGGAGAGACCCAGTACTTC. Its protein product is CSAIAGAGETQYF.

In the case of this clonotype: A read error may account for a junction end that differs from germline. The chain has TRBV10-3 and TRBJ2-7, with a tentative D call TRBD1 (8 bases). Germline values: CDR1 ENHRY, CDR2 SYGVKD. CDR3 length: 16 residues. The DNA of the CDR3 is TGTGCCATCGGAAGAATTACAGGGGGGGCCTCCTACGGGCAGTACTTC. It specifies CAIGRITGGASYGQYF.

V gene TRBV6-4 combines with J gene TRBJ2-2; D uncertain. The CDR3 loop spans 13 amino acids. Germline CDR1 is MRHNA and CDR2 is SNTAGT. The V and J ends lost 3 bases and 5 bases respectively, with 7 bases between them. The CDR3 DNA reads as TGTGCCAGCAGTGAATGGTCGACCGGGGAGCTGTTTTTT. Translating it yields CASSEWSTGELFF.

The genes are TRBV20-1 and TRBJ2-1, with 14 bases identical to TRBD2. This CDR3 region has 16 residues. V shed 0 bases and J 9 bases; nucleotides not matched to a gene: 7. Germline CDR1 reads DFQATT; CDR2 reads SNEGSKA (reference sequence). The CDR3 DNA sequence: TGCAGTGCTAGAGATGGGGGACTAGCGGGAGAAAGTGAGCAGTTCTTC. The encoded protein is CSARDGGLAGESEQFF.

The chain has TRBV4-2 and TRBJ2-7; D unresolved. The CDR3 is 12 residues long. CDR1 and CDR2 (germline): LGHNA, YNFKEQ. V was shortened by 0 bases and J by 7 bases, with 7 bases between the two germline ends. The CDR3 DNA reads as TGTGCCAGCAGCCAAGAAATGGTTGAGCAGTACTTC. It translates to CASSQEMVEQYF.

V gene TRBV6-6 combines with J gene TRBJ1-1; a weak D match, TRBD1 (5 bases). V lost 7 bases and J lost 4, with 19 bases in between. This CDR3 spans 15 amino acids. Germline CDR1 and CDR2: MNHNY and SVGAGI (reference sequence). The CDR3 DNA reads TGTGCCAGCATTGACCGCACAGGTGTGGGCACTGAAGCTTTCTTT. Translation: CASIDRTGVGTEAFF.